This note documents a single T cell receptor (beta chain) sequence. Its binding antigen is unknown. The input lacks base qualities; no much larger clone sits a single base away. These data originate in a study of blood T cell repertoires in COVID-19 (dated by TCRdb to 2019 to 2021). Study-level background: Samples from collaborators originated in the United States, Italy and Spain and spanned both the acute and convalescent phases of COVID-19. The material from the prospective study consisted of cDNA or gDNA derived from T cells, B-cell-depleted T cells, or PBMCs. Deeply sampled blood TCRbeta repertoires from subjects exposed to, actively infected with, or recovered from COVID-19 were included in the dataset. The repertoires were released in a freely available public database intended as a resource for research on the immune response to SARS-CoV-2. Samples were obtained from the ongoing ImmuneRACE study (first 160 participants) and from over 1,000 subjects provided by 6 global collaborators. A de-identified subject ID, COVID-19 status, age in years and sex were almost always included in the sample metadata. Where HLA class I and class II types were available, the types were taken from metadata supplied by the sample provider, not from assay-based typing. On the study overall, not on this receptor specifically: Clinical and demographic metadata were provided uncurated, with the amount varying by source and participant.

Germline trimming: 2 bases from V, 5 bases from J; junction bases outside gene matches: 4. Per the germline V gene, SGHTA is the CDR1 and FQGNSA is the CDR2. The CDR3 measures 15 amino acids from cysteine to phenylalanine. CDR3 DNA only is kept here, 45 bases in frame from base 1. TCRbeta CDR3 regions were amplified from genomic DNA by means of the immunoSEQ Assay, a bias-controlled multiplex PCR. In the authors' own workflow: The number of nucleated cells in each sample was estimated from the amplification of reference gene primers within the assay. To quantify the absolute abundance of each unique TCRbeta CDR3 rearrangement, sequence reads were collapsed and filtered. For each sample, productive Simpson clonality was calculated as the square root of Simpson's diversity index across productive rearrangements. TCRdb holds this immuneACCESS table with in-frame rearrangements only. Some clones are missing; in checked studies, unresolved V genes explain under half, and the rest has no known cause. The D gene and trimming were derived from the DNA, and the V and J assignments and clone size from that table. The sample has 140,000 to 150,000 clones on record, over 80% of them singletons. The ten largest clones add up to more than 5% of the sample.

Enrolling through a virtual design, the prospective study's participants ranged in age from roughly 18 to 100 years and lived across some 23 United States geographic areas. In the prospective study, cohorts were assigned on the basis of participant-reported clinical history obtained from a screening survey and a study questionnaire. Exposed participants were defined as having been in contact with someone with a PCR-confirmed or clinician-diagnosed COVID-19 case within 2 weeks of study entry. Each participant in the prospective study had whole blood, serum and a nasopharyngeal or oropharyngeal swab collected by mobile phlebotomists. Over a roughly 2-month period, participants in the prospective study had the option of providing additional blood draws and questionnaires. Prospective study blood samples were shipped either frozen or at room temperature before DNA extraction.

Sequenced material: PBMCs or T cells enriched from blood (not recorded which). The rearrangement combines TRBV7-2 with TRBJ2-5, with 11 bases matching TRBD2. This receptor was taken from a woman aged 45-65 years who had been exposed to COVID-19. The CDR3 protein is CASSLFPSGRETQYF. Here is the DNA: TGTGCCAGCAGCTTATTTCCTAGCGGGAGGGAGACCCAGTACTTC.